This T cell receptor (beta chain) was observed in a study of T cells in localized non-small cell lung cancer (dated by TCRdb to the early 2020s). Regarding the complete study: The study analyzed T cell repertoires of around 250 early-stage NSCLC patients, comparing tumors and uninvolved tumor-adjacent lungs. The cohort was made up of around 220 treatment-naive NSCLC patients whose localized lung tumors had been resected. A mean age of around 66 years was recorded for the NSCLC patients, of whom 129 were male and 85 to 110 were female.

At diagnosis, peripheral blood, uninvolved tumor-adjacent lung and tumor were collected and stored as a combination of fresh-frozen and FFPE material. For TCR repertoire profiling, blood samples were analyzed in the form of peripheral blood mononuclear cells. There are 13 amino acids in the CDR3, from cysteine to phenylalanine inclusive. Only CDR3 DNA remains: 39 bases, in frame from the first base. Clipping removes 4 bases from V and 6 bases from J, with 4 as the unmatched junction base count. CDR1 and CDR2 were assigned from the germline V gene as KGHSH and LQKENI. As for this clone: The antigen it recognizes is unknown. Base-call qualities are not available, and no considerably larger clone is one nucleotide away.

What the work shows at the level of the full study, not this receptor alone: A median of 57 of the top 100 tumor clones turned up in the paired uninvolved adjacent lung, and about 28 of those clones also ranked among the top 100 of that same adjacent lung. Because the study design was exploratory, TCR variables were selected using unadjusted p-values without false-discovery rate correction. Uninvolved tumor-adjacent lung showed the highest T cell clonality, higher than tumor, which suggests more focused antigenic responses in the uninvolved tumor-adjacent lung. Longer overall survival was associated with higher blood T cell density, whereas shorter survival was associated with higher adjacent-lung clonality. Multi-region tumor sequencing was not performed, so intratumor heterogeneity could not be excluded.

TCR beta CDR3 regions were sequenced from DNA using the immunoSEQ Assay. As for how the authors treated the data: To compute T cell density, TCR beta template counts were normalized to usable DNA, which was estimated by amplifying housekeeping genes. Using the preseqR package, richness was estimated by extrapolating to 120,000 templates for tissue samples and 400,000 templates for PBMC samples. Clonality was defined by subtracting Pielou's evenness from one. Tissue-enriched TCRs were identified by differential abundance testing using productive amino-acid clonotypes, minimum total count 5 and alpha 0.1. The Jaccard Index and the Morisita Overlap Index were used to measure how much the repertoires overlapped between compartments. GLIPH grouped TCR beta CDR3s together with public tetramer-defined viral CDR3s, and a viral motif had to include at least three viral sequences and also show V-gene enrichment. The clones in this table, taken by TCRdb from immuneACCESS, are in-frame only. Not every clone is retained; where verified, under half of the shortfall comes from an unresolved V gene, and the cause of the rest is unknown. The V and J calls and clone size were taken over from that table, and D and trimming were inferred from the DNA. The sample table records about 72,000 clones; around 85% of these occur just once. 1% to 1.5% of the sample belongs to the ten largest clones.

Specimen: peripheral blood, collected before any cancer treatment. The receptor was isolated from an older female donor with stage I lung adenocarcinoma. The V and J segments used are TRBV18 and TRBJ1-2, with TRBD1 identical over 8 junction bases. The nucleotide sequence reads TGTGCCAGCTCACTCGGGACAGGTGATGGCTACACCTTC. Its protein reads: CASSLGTGDGYTF. With all but the CDR3 taken from the reference TRBV18 and TRBJ1-2 genes, the full variable domain is: NAGVMQNPRHLVRRRGQEARLRCSPMKGHSHVYWYRQLPEEGLKFMVYLQKENIIDESGMPKERFSAEFPKEGPSILRIQQVVRGDSAAYFCASSLGTGDGYTFGSGTRLTVV.